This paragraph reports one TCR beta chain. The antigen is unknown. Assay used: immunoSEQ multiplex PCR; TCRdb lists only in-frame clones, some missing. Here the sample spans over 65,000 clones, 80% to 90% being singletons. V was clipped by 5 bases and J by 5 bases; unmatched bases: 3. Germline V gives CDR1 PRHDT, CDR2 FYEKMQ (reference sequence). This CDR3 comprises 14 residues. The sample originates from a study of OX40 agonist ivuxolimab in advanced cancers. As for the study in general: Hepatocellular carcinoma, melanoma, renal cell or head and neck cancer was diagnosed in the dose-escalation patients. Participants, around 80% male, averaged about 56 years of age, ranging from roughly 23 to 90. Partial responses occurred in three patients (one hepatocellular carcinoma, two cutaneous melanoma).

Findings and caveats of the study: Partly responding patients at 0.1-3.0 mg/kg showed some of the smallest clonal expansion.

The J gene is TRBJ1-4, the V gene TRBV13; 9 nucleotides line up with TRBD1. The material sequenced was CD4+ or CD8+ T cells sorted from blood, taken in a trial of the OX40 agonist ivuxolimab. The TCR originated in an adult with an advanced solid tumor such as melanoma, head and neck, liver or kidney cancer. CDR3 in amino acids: CASSPGTGNEKLFF. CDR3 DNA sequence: TGTGCCAGCAGCCCAGGGACAGGGAATGAAAAACTGTTTTTT.